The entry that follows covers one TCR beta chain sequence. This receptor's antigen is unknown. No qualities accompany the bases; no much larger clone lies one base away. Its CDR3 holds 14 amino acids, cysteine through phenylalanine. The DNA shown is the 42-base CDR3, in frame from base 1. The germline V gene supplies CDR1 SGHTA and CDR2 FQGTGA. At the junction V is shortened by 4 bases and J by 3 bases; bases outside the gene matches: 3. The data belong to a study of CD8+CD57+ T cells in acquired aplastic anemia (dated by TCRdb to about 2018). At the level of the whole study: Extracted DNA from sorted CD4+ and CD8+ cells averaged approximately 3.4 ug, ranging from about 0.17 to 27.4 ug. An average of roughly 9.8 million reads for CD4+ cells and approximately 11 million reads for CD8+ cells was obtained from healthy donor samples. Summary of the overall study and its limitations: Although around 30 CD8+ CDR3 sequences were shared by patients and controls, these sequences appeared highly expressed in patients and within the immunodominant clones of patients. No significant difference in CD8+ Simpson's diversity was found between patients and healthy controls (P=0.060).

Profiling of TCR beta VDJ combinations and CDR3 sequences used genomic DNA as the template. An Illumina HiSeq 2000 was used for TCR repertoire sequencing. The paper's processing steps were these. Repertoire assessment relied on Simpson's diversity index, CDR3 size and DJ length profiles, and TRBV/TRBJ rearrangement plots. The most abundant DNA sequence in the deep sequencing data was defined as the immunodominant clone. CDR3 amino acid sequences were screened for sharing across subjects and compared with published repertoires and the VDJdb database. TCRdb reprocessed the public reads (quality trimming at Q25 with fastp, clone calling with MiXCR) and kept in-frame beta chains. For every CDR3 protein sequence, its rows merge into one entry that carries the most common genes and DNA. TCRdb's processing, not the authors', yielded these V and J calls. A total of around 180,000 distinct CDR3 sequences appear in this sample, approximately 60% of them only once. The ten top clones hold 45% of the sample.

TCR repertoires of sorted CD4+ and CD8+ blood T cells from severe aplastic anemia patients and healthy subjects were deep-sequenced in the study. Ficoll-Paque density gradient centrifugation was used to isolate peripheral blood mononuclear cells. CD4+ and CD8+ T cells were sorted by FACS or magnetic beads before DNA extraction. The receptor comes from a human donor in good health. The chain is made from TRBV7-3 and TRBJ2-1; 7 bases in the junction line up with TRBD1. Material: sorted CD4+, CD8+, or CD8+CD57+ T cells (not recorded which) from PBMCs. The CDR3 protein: CASSSGQVYNEQFF. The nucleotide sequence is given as TGTGCCAGCAGCTCCGGACAGGTCTACAATGAGCAGTTCTTC.